This entry features one TCR beta chain sequence. Its specificity is not known. Germline CDR1 is LGHNA and CDR2 is YNFKEQ. This CDR3 region has 16 residues. V was clipped by 0 bases and J by 5 bases; unmatched bases: 10. Libraries were prepared by immunoSEQ multiplex PCR; TCRdb keeps only in-frame clonotypes and omits some of them. The sample carries about 120,000 clones, just over 90% recorded once. The source of the sample is a study of graft-versus-host responses after intestinal transplantation. The source was unstimulated CD4+ T cells sorted from spleen or lymph node cells, collected before intestinal transplant. The source is a human donor who received an intestinal transplant. The chain recombines TRBV4-2 with TRBJ2-7, with TRBD2 matching over 7 bases. The CDR3 is CASSQEESGTHHEQYF. CDR3 bases: TGTGCCAGCAGCCAAGAGGAAAGCGGGACTCACCACGAGCAGTACTTC.